The present T cell receptor beta chain was sequenced within a study of blood T cell repertoires in COVID-19. Study at large: The study drew acute and convalescent COVID-19 samples from the United States, Italy and Spain.

In terms of age and location, participants ranged from roughly 18 to 100 years and lived in fewer than 30 US areas. The data were produced by immunoSEQ multiplex PCR, yet TCRdb's version contains in-frame clones alone and is incomplete. The table includes some 300,000 clones, roughly 86% detected once. The sequenced material came from PBMCs or T cells enriched from blood (not recorded which). The TCR was taken from a woman aged 45-60 years who had been exposed to COVID-19.

The CDR3 sequence: CSASQSQETQYF. Here the CDR3 DNA reads TGCAGTGCTAGTCAGTCCCAAGAGACCCAGTACTTC. The chain is built from TRBV20-1 and TRBJ2-5; no definite D call. The length of the CDR3 is 12 residues. Trimming removed 3 bases at V and 1 base at J, with 6 bases between. Germline V gene data show CDR1 as DFQATT and CDR2 as SNEGSKA (reference sequence).